The subject of this entry is one T cell receptor (beta chain). The antigen is unknown. One heparinised blood draw, averaging about 100 mL, came from each donor. This sample is drawn from a study of beta chain features in type 1 diabetes. General observations from the study: Among all four CD4+ subsets, Type 1 diabetes patients had TCRB CDR3s that were moderately but significantly shorter.

This CDR3 spans 14 amino acids. In germline, CDR1 is SGHNT, CDR2 YYREEE (reference sequence). Trimming left V 1 base short and J 0 bases short, with 7 bases between. Expressed TCRB transcripts were sequenced after all isolated RNA was converted to cDNA. Measured with immunoSEQ multiplex PCR; TCRdb has only the in-frame clones, and not every one. This table holds 200,000 to 250,000 clones, roughly 13% found once. The rearrangement uses TRBV5-4 and TRBJ1-1, with a possible D match to TRBD1 (6 bases). The sequencing input was naive CD4+ T cells from blood. The clonotype was recovered from a man aged 30 to 39 with type 1 diabetes. The CDR3 sequence: CASSLSGVNTEAFF. The CDR3 region has the DNA TGTGCCAGCAGCTTGTCAGGGGTGAACACTGAAGCTTTCTTT.